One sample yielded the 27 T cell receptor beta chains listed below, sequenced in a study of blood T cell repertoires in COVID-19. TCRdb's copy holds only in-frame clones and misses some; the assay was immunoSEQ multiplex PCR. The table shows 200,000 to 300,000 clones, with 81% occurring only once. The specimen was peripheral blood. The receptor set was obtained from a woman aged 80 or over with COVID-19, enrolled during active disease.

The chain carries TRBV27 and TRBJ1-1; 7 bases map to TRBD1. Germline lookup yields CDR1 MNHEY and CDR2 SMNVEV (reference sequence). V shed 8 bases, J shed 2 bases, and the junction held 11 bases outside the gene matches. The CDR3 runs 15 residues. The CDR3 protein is CASAKSGTVNTEAFF. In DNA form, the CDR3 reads TGTGCCAGCGCAAAGTCCGGGACAGTCAACACTGAAGCTTTCTTT.

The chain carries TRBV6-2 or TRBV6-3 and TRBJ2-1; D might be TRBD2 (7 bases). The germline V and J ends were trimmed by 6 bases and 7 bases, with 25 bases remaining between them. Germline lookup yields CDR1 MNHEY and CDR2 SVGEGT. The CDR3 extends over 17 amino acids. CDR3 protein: CASSSNMGRGAGNEQFF. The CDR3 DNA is TGTGCCAGCAGCTCCAACATGGGTCGGGGGGCAGGAAATGAGCAGTTCTTC.

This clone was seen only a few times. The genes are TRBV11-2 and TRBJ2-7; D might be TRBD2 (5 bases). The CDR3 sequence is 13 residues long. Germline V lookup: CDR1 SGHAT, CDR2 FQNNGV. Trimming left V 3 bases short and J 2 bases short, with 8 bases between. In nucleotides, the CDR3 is TGTGCCAGCAGCTTTAGCGATGCCTACGAGCAGTACTTC. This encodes CASSFSDAYEQYF.

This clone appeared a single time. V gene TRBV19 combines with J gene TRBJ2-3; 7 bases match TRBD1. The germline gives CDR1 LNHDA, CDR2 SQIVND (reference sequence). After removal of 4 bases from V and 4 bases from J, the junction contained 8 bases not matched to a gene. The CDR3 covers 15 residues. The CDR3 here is CASSTIDRAADTQYF. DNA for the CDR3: TGTGCCAGTAGTACGATCGACAGGGCGGCAGATACGCAGTATTTT.

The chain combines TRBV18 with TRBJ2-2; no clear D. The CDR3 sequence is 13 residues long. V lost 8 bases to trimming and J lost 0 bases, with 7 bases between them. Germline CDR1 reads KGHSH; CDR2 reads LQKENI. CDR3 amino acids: CASIGANTGELFF. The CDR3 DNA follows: TGTGCCAGCATCGGTGCGAACACCGGGGAGCTGTTTTTT.

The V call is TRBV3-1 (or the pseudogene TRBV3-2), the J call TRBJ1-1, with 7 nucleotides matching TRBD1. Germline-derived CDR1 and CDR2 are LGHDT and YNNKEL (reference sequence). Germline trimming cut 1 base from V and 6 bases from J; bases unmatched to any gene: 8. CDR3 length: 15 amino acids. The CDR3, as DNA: TGTGCCAGCAGCCAAGTTCAAGGGGGCGCCGCTGAAGCTTTCTTT. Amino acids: CASSQVQGGAAEAFF.

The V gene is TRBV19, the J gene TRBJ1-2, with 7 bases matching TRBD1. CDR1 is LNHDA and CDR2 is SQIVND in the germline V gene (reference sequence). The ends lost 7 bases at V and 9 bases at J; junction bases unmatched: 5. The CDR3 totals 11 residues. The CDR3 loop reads CASNTRGSYTF. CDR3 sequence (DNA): TGTGCCAGTAATACCAGGGGGAGCTACACCTTC.

The CDR3 protein is CASSVGGAAGYTF. In DNA form, the CDR3 reads TGTGCCAGCAGTGTAGGGGGGGCCGCTGGCTACACCTTC. The chain joins TRBV2 to TRBJ1-2; possibly TRBD1 for D (6 bases). CDR3 length equals 13 residues. Looked up from germline, CDR1 is SNHLY and CDR2 is FYNNEI. The ends were cut back, 4 bases at V and 7 bases at J, with 13 bases in the middle.

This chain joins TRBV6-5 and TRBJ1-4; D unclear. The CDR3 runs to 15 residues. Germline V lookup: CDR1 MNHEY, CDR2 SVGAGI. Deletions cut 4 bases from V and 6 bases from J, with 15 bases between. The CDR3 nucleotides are TGTGCCAGCAGTTCGTTTAGAGGGTCTGATGAAAAACTGTTTTTT. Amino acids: CASSSFRGSDEKLFF.

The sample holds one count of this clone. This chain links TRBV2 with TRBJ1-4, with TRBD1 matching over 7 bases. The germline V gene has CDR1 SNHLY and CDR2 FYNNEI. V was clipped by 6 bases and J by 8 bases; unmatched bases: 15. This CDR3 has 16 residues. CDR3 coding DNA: TGTGCCAGCAGGCGGTTGGAAGGGGGCGCAGGGGAAAAACTGTTTTTT. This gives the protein CASRRLEGGAGEKLFF.

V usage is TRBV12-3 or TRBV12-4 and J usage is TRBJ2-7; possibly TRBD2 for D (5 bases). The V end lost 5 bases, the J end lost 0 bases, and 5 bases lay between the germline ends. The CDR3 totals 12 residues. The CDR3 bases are TGTGCCAGCAGTCGGGACTCCTACGAGCAGTACTTC. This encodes CASSRDSYEQYF.

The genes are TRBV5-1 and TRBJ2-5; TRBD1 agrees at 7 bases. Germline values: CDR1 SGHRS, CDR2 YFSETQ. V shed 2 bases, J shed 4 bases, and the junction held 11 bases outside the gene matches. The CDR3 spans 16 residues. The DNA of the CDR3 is TGCGCCAGCAGCTTTAACAGGGGCGTTAGTAGAGAGACCCAGTACTTC. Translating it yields CASSFNRGVSRETQYF. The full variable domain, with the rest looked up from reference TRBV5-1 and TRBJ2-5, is KAGVTQTPRYLIKTRGQQVTLSCSPISGHRSVSWYQQTPGQGLQFLFEYFSETQRNKGNFPGRFSGRQFSNSRSEMNVSTLELGDSALYLCASSFNRGVSRETQYFGPGTRLLVL.

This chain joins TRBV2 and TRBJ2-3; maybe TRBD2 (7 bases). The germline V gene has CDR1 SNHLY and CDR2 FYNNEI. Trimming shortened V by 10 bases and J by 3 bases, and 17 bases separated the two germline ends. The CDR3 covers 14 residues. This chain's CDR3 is CATQGGGATDTQYF. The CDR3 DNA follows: TGTGCCACCCAGGGAGGGGGGGCAACAGATACGCAGTATTTT.

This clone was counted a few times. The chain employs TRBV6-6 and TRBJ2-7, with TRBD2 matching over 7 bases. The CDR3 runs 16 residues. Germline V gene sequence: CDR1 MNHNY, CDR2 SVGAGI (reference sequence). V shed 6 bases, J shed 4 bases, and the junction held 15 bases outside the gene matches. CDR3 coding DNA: TGTGCCAGCAGCCTGGCCACCGGGACTATTCCTTACGAGCAGTACTTC. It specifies CASSLATGTIPYEQYF.

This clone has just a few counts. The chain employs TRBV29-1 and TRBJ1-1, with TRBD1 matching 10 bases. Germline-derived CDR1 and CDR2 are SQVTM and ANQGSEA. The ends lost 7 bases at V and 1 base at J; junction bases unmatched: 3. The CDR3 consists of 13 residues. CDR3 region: CSAGQGTNTEAFF. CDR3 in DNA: TGCAGCGCGGGACAGGGGACGAACACTGAAGCTTTCTTT.

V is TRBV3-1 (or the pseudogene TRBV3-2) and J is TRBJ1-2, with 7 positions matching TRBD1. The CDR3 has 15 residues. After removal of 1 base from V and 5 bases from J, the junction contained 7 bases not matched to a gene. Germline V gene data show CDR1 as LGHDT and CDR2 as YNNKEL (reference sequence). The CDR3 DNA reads TGTGCCAGCAGCCAAGGAGGGGGCGCCAGATATGGCTACACCTTC. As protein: CASSQGGGARYGYTF.

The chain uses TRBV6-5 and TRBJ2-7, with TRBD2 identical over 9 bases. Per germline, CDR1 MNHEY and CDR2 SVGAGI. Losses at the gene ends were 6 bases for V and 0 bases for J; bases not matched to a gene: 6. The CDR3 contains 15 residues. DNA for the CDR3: TGTGCCAGCAGCTCCACTAGCGGGTCCTCCTACGAGCAGTACTTC. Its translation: CASSSTSGSSYEQYF.

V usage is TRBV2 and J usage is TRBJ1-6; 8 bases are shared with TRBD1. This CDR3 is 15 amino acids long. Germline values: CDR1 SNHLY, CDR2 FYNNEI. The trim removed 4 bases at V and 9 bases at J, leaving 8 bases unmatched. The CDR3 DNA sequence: TGTGCCAGCAGTGCCCACGGACAGGGAGGTTCACCCCTCCACTTT. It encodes CASSAHGQGGSPLHF.

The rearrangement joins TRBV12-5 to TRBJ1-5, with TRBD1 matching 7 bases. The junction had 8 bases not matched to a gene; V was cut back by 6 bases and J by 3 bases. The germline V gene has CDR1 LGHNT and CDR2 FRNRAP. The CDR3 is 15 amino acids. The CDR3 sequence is CASGPTGTDNQPQHF. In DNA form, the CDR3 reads TGTGCTAGTGGCCCAACCGGGACAGACAATCAGCCCCAGCATTTT. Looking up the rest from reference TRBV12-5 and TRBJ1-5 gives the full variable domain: DARVTQTPRHKVTEMGQEVTMRCQPILGHNTVFWYRQTMMQGLELLAYFRNRAPLDDSGMPKDRFSAEMPDATLATLKIQPSEPRDSAVYFCASGPTGTDNQPQHFGDGTRLSIL.

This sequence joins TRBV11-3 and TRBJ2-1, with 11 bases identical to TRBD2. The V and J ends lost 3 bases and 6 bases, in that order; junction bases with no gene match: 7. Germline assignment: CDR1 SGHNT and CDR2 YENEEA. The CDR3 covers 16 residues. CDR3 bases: TGTGCCAGCAGCTTGGGTACTAGCGGGAGAACCAATGAGCAGTTCTTC. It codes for CASSLGTSGRTNEQFF.

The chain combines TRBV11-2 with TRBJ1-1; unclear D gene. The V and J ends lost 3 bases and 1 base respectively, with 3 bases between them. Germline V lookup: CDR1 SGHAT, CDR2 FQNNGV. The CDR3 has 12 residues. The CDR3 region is CASSFQNTEAFF. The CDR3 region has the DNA TGTGCCAGCAGCTTCCAGAACACTGAAGCTTTCTTT.

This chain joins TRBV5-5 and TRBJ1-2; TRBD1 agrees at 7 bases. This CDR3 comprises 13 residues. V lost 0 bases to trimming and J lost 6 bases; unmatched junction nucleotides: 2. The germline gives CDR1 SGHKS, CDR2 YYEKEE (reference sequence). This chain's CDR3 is CASSLGQGNGYTF. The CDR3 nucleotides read TGTGCCAGCAGCTTGGGACAGGGAAATGGCTACACCTTC. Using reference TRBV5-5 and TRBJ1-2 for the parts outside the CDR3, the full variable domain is DAGVTQSPTHLIKTRGQQVTLRCSPISGHKSVSWYQQVLGQGPQFIFQYYEKEERGRGNFPDRFSARQFPNYSSELNVNALLLGDSALYLCASSLGQGNGYTFGSGTRLTVV.

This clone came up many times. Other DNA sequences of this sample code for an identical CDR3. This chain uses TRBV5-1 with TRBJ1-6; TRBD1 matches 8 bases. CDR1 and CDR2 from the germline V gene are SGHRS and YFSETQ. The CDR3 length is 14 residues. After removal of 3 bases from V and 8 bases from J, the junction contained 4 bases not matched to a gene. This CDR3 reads CASSSGQGYSPLHF. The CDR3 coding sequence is TGCGCCAGCAGCTCCGGACAGGGATATTCACCCCTCCACTTT. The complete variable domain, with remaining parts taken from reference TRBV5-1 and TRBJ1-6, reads KAGVTQTPRYLIKTRGQQVTLSCSPISGHRSVSWYQQTPGQGLQFLFEYFSETQRNKGNFPGRFSGRQFSNSRSEMNVSTLELGDSALYLCASSSGQGYSPLHFGNGTRLTVT.

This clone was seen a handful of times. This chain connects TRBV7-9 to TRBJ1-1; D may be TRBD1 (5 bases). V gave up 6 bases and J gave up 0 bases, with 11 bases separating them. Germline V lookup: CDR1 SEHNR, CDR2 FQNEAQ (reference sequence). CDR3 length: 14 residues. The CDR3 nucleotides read TGTGCCAGCAGTCCGGACATAATGAACACTGAAGCTTTCTTT. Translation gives CASSPDIMNTEAFF.

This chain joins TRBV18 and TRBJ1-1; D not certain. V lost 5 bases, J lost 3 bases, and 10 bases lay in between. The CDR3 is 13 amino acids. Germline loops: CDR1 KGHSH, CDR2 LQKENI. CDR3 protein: CASSSDGDTEAFF. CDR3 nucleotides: TGTGCCAGCTCATCGGACGGGGACACTGAAGCTTTCTTT.

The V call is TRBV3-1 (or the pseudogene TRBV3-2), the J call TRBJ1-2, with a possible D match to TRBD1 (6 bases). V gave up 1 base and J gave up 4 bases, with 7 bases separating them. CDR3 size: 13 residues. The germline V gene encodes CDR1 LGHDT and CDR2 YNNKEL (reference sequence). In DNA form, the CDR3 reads TGTGCCAGCAGCCAAGGACAGGTCTATGGCTACACCTTC. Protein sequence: CASSQGQVYGYTF.

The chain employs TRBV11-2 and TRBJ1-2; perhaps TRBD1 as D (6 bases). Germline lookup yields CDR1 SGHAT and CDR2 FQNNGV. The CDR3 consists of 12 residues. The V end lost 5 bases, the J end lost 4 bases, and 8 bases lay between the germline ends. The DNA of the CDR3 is TGTGCCAGCAGCAGCAGGGGCTATGGCTACACCTTC. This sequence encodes CASSSRGYGYTF.